A selection of T cell receptor beta chains follows, all from one sample in a study of PD-1 blockade in classical Hodgkin lymphoma. Method: immunoSEQ multiplex PCR; TCRdb's copy keeps in-frame clones and lacks some. The sample carries around 93,000 clones, around four fifths recorded once. This specimen was peripheral blood mononuclear cells (PBMCs), taken before the fourth cycle of nivolumab. The source is a human donor with classical Hodgkin lymphoma. Each CDR3 is given with its conserved first and last residue. A D gene is named only where the DNA matches it firmly. Expanded clones get a size class; other rows say once, few or many, or leave the size out.

len: 15; v_gene: TRBV25-1; abundance: -; j_gene: TRBJ2-2; d_gene: -; CDR3nt: TGTGCCAGCAGTGAAGCAACAACGAACACCGGGGAGCTGTTTTTT; CDR3aa: CASSEATTNTGELFF
len: 14; v_gene: TRBV6-5; abundance: once; j_gene: TRBJ1-6; d_gene: -; CDR3nt: TGTGCCAGCAGTTACTCCACGGGGGACTCACCCCTCCACTTT; CDR3aa: CASSYSTGDSPLHF
len: 13; v_gene: TRBV10-3; abundance: -; j_gene: TRBJ2-5; d_gene: -; CDR3nt: TGTGCCATCATGGACCCGCTACAAGAGACCCAGTACTTC; CDR3aa: CAIMDPLQETQYF
len: 15; v_gene: TRBV5-1; abundance: -; j_gene: TRBJ2-5; d_gene: -; CDR3nt: TGCGCCAGCAGTGGAGGCGGGTGGCGCCAAGAGACCCAGTACTTC; CDR3aa: CASSGGGWRQETQYF
len: 16; v_gene: TRBV12-1; abundance: -; j_gene: TRBJ2-3; d_gene: -; CDR3nt: TGTGCCAGCAGCTTTCGGGGGACAGTGTGCACAGATACGCAGTATTTT; CDR3aa: CASSFRGTVCTDTQYF
len: 16; v_gene: TRBV19; abundance: -; j_gene: TRBJ2-7; d_gene: -; CDR3nt: TGTGCCAGTAGTTCCTCGAATGGGGGCGTTATTTACGAGCAGTACTTC; CDR3aa: CASSSSNGGVIYEQYF
len: 15; v_gene: TRBV5-1; abundance: -; j_gene: TRBJ1-2; d_gene: -; CDR3nt: TGCGCCAGCAGCTTGGGCACAGGGAAGGACTATGGCTACACCTTC; CDR3aa: CASSLGTGKDYGYTF
len: 16; v_gene: TRBV2; abundance: -; j_gene: TRBJ2-7; d_gene: TRBD1; CDR3nt: TGTGCCAGCAGGCTACCGGGACAGGGCTACTCCTACGAGCAGTACTTC; CDR3aa: CASRLPGQGYSYEQYF
len: 14; v_gene: TRBV7-2; abundance: few; j_gene: TRBJ1-2; d_gene: -; CDR3nt: TGTGCCAGCAGCTTTGAACCGGGCACGGGAGGCTACACCTTC; CDR3aa: CASSFEPGTGGYTF
len: 14; v_gene: TRBV6-1; abundance: -; j_gene: TRBJ2-5; d_gene: TRBD1; CDR3nt: TGTGCCAGCAGTGCCGGGACAGCCCAAGAGACCCAGTACTTC; CDR3aa: CASSAGTAQETQYF
len: 14; v_gene: TRBV5-1; abundance: -; j_gene: TRBJ1-1; d_gene: TRBD1; CDR3nt: TGCGCCAGCAGCACCCAGGGGGCGCACACTGAAGCTTTCTTT; CDR3aa: CASSTQGAHTEAFF
len: 13; v_gene: TRBV19; abundance: -; j_gene: TRBJ2-4; d_gene: -; CDR3nt: TGTGCCAGTAGGGGGACCCAGAGAGACATTCAGTACTTC; CDR3aa: CASRGTQRDIQYF
len: 15; v_gene: TRBV7-2; abundance: -; j_gene: TRBJ2-7; d_gene: TRBD2; CDR3nt: TGTGCCAGCGGCCTCAACCCCCTAGCGGGTTACGAGCAGTACTTC; CDR3aa: CASGLNPLAGYEQYF
len: 15; v_gene: TRBV7-6; abundance: -; j_gene: TRBJ2-2; d_gene: TRBD2; CDR3nt: TGTGCCAGCAGCTTACTAGCGGAGAGCACCGGGGAGCTGTTTTTT; CDR3aa: CASSLLAESTGELFF
len: 14; v_gene: TRBV27; abundance: -; j_gene: TRBJ1-2; d_gene: -; CDR3nt: TGTGCCAGCAGTCCCAGACAGCCAAACTATGGCTACACCTTC; CDR3aa: CASSPRQPNYGYTF
len: 17; v_gene: TRBV4-2; abundance: -; j_gene: TRBJ2-3; d_gene: TRBD2; CDR3nt: TGTGCCAGCAGCCAAGATTACCGGGAGGCCTTCACAGATACGCAGTATTTT; CDR3aa: CASSQDYREAFTDTQYF
len: 14; v_gene: TRBV2; abundance: -; j_gene: TRBJ2-5; d_gene: -; CDR3nt: TGTGCCAGCAGTGCCCCCCCGGGAGTGGAGACCCAGTACTTC; CDR3aa: CASSAPPGVETQYF
len: 12; v_gene: TRBV2; abundance: -; j_gene: TRBJ1-5; d_gene: TRBD1; CDR3nt: TGTGCCAGCAGCAGGGGGAATCAGCCCCAGCATTTT; CDR3aa: CASSRGNQPQHF